This entry concerns a single T cell receptor (beta chain). The antigen remains unidentified. A clone one base away is much larger, so this may be a read error. CDR3 length: 12 residues. Per the germline V gene, CDR1 is SNHLY and CDR2 is FYNNEI. V lost 6 bases and J lost 3, with 8 bases in between. This sample was included in a study of T-cell memory formation after mild COVID-19. Study-wide context: TCR clusters mostly belonged to single donors.

One entry per CDR3 protein results from TCRdb running MiXCR on the 5' RACE reads. The sample lists hundreds of thousands of distinct CDR3 sequences, around 15% occurring once. Whole-study results and caveats: A balance of CD4 and CD8 characterized clones contracting day 15 to 85, whereas later expanders leaned CD4+. Some clones that responded were present in memory (sampled pre-infection), which suggests cross-reactive memory joined.

The source material was PBMCs or a T cell subset sorted from them (not recorded which). The genes are TRBV2 and TRBJ1-1; D uncertain. This receptor was obtained from a man between 18 and 35 years old who had mild COVID-19 (a few samples of this study predate the infection). Cell type and time point are not known. CDR3 region: CASSHPDTEAFF. The DNA of the CDR3 is TGTGCCAGCAGCCACCCGGACACTGAAGCTTTCTTT.